One T cell receptor (beta chain) is described in this entry. The sample comes from a study of blood T cell repertoires in COVID-19. As for the study in general: From the United States, Italy and Spain came samples of acute and convalescent COVID-19.

CDR3 size: 13 residues. The V gene's germline CDR1 is LGHNA and CDR2 YNFKEQ. Between the trimmed V and J ends, which lost 2 bases and 3 bases, there was a span of 7 bases. Method: immunoSEQ multiplex PCR; TCRdb's copy keeps in-frame clones and lacks some. Among around 320,000 clones listed, around 87% were seen once. The source of this sequence is a woman aged 18-29 years with acute COVID-19. The sample consisted of PBMCs or T cells enriched from blood (not recorded which). The V gene is TRBV4-2, the J gene TRBJ2-5; D unresolved. CDR3 bases: TGTGCCAGCAGCCAACCCTCGGAAGAGACCCAGTACTTC. The encoded protein is CASSQPSEETQYF.